This TCR beta chain was obtained from a study of cytomegalovirus exposure and HLA in healthy donors. Notes on the study in general: Later analysis showed most CMV-associated TCR beta chains appearing HLA-restricted. Later work found that TCR association rates differed between HLA loci; DRB1 had the most and HLA-C the fewest. Most TCR sequences were seen very rarely across donors, but some public TCRs occurred in many.

Germline CDR1 reads MNHNS; CDR2 reads SASEGT. Unmatched junction bases numbered 6, after V lost 3 bases and J lost 9 bases. The CDR3 is 15 amino acids. The primer mix had 60 Vbeta and 13 Jbeta primers. Assay: immunoSEQ multiplex PCR; the TCRdb copy retains only in-frame clones and omits some. There are approximately 100,000 clones in the sample; more than 60% occur only once, and 2% to 3% lies in the top ten. Worth noting for this clone: Its target is not known.

The chain combines TRBV6-1 with TRBJ2-1; 12 bases fit TRBD2. The TCR was taken from a man in his forties or fifties in good health and CMV-seronegative. The specimen sequenced was PBMCs. This chain's CDR3 is CASSDPTSGGAEQFF. CDR3 DNA sequence: TGTGCCAGCAGTGATCCGACTAGCGGGGGAGCTGAGCAGTTCTTC.